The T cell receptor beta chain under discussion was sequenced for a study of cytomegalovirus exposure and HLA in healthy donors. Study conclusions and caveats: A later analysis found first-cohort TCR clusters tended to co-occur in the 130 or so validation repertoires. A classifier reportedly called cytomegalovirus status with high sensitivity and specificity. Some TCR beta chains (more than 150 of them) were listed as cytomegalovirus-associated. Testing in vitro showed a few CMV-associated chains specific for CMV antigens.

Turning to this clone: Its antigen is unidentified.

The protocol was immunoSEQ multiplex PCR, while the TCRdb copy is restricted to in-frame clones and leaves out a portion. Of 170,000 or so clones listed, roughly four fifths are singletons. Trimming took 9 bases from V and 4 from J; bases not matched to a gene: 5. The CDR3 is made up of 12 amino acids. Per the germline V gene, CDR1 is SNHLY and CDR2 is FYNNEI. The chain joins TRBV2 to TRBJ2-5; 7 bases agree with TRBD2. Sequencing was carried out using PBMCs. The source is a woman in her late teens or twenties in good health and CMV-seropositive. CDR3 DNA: TGTGCCAGACGGGGGGTGGGAGAGACCCAGTACTTC. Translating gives CARRGVGETQYF.